These T cell receptor beta chains were read from a single sample in a study of cytomegalovirus exposure and HLA in healthy donors. Using immunoSEQ multiplex PCR, the repertoire was profiled, and TCRdb retains in-frame clones only, with some absent. The sample comprises around 120,000 clones, around 81% of which are singletons, and 0.7% rests with the top ten. The specimen sequenced was PBMCs. These receptor sequences come from a man between 18 and 29 years old in good health and CMV-seronegative. Both conserved end residues are part of each CDR3. Fields, in order: V gene, D gene, J gene, clone size, CDR3 length, CDR3 DNA, CDR3 protein. A D gene is named only where the DNA matches it firmly. The size field is filled for only some rows; it gives once, few, many or a size class.

TRBV6-1	TRBD1	TRBJ1-2	-	14	TGTGCCAGCAGTCCGGGACAGGGATCCTATGGCTACACCTTC	CASSPGQGSYGYTF
TRBV28	TRBD1	TRBJ1-2	-	15	TGTGCCAGCAGTTTATCGGGGACAGGGGGTGATGGCTACACCTTC	CASSLSGTGGDGYTF
TRBV7-6	TRBD1	TRBJ2-2	-	16	TGTGCCAGCAGCTCCATGCCGGACAGGGACACCGGGGAGCTGTTTTTT	CASSSMPDRDTGELFF
TRBV6-5	TRBD1	TRBJ1-1	once	11	TGTGCCAGCAACACAGGGGGTAGAGCTTTCTTT	CASNTGGRAFF
TRBV5-4	-	TRBJ2-7	once	13	TGTGCCAGCAGCTCCACAGGACCCTACGAGCAGTACTTC	CASSSTGPYEQYF
TRBV5-1	TRBD1	TRBJ1-2	once	14	TGCGCCAGCAGCTTAGAGACAGGGGTCTATGGCTACACCTTC	CASSLETGVYGYTF
TRBV7-9	TRBD1	TRBJ2-3	-	16	TGTGCCAGCAGCCCAAGACAGGGGGGGATCACAGATACGCAGTATTTT	CASSPRQGGITDTQYF
TRBV28	-	TRBJ2-7	-	13	TGTGCCAGCAGTTTAGGGAGTGTCTACGAGCAGTACTTC	CASSLGSVYEQYF
TRBV29-1	TRBD2	TRBJ2-7	-	17	TGCAGCCTCCGTCGGACTAGCGGGGGGGCCTTCACGGGCGAGCAGTACTTC	CSLRRTSGGAFTGEQYF
TRBV14	TRBD1	TRBJ2-7	-	16	TGTGCCAGCAGCCCTACTCCCGGGACAGGGTACTACGAGCAGTACTTC	CASSPTPGTGYYEQYF
TRBV7-9	TRBD1	TRBJ1-1	-	15	TGTGCCAGCAGCACCAGGGACAGCATGAACACTGAAGCTTTCTTT	CASSTRDSMNTEAFF
TRBV19	-	TRBJ1-5	-	15	TGTGCCAGTAGTATTCTTCGGGTAAGCAATCAGCCCCAGCATTTT	CASSILRVSNQPQHF
TRBV18	-	TRBJ1-1	-	14	TGTGCCAGCTCACCTAAGGGGCTGGGCACTGAAGCTTTCTTT	CASSPKGLGTEAFF
TRBV19	-	TRBJ1-2	-	14	TGTGCCAGTAGTCCTACAGGCATCCCTGGCGGCTACACCTTC	CASSPTGIPGGYTF
TRBV19	-	TRBJ1-1	-	11	TGTGCCAGTAGAATCCCAGGGGAAGCTTTCTTT	CASRIPGEAFF
TRBV20-1	-	TRBJ1-1	-	11	TGCAGTGCCAGGCGGAACACTGAAGCTTTCTTT	CSARRNTEAFF
TRBV6-1	TRBD1	TRBJ2-3	-	18	TGTGCCAGCAGTGCGCATTCCGGACAGGGGTATTATCCAGATACGCAGTATTTT	CASSAHSGQGYYPDTQYF
TRBV19	-	TRBJ1-1	once	15	TGTGCCAGTAGTTTGGGACATACAATGAACACTGAAGCTTTCTTT	CASSLGHTMNTEAFF
TRBV4-3	TRBD1	TRBJ2-3	-	18	TGCGCCAGCAGCCAATTGTGGGGAAGGGACAGGGGGCGGAATACGCAGTATTTT	CASSQLWGRDRGRNTQYF
TRBV4-3	-	TRBJ2-1	-	11	TGCGCCAGCAGCCAAGGAGACTCTCAGTTCTTC	CASSQGDSQFF
TRBV25-1	-	TRBJ1-2	-	12	TGTGCCAGCAGTGTTGCGGGTGGAGGCTACACCTTC	CASSVAGGGYTF
TRBV5-5	TRBD1	TRBJ1-5	-	17	TGTGCCAGCAGCTTTGGACAGGGGGGGGGCAATGGTCAGCCCCAGCATTTT	CASSFGQGGGNGQPQHF
TRBV4-1	-	TRBJ1-2	-	14	TGCGCCAGCAACACCAAGAGTGGGGAGAATGGCTACACCTTC	CASNTKSGENGYTF
TRBV7-3	-	TRBJ1-1	-	13	TGTGCCAGCGGGAACAGGGCTGGCGCTGAAGCTTTCTTT	CASGNRAGAEAFF
TRBV7-3	-	TRBJ1-6	-	15	TGTGCCAGCAGCGGGGGGGGGCTCTATAATTCACCCCTCCACTTT	CASSGGGLYNSPLHF
TRBV2	-	TRBJ1-2	-	15	TGTGCCAGCCCAGATGGGGGGGGGCATAGCTATGGCTACACCTTC	CASPDGGGHSYGYTF
TRBV2	TRBD2	TRBJ2-7	-	15	TGTGCCAGCAGTGAATTAGCGGGGAAATCATACGAGCAGTACTTC	CASSELAGKSYEQYF
TRBV27	-	TRBJ2-1	few	13	TGTGCCAGCAGTTTCGGGATATACAATGAGCAGTTCTTC	CASSFGIYNEQFF
TRBV13	TRBD1	TRBJ2-1	once	15	TGTGCCAGCAGCCTCCGGGACAGGGGGTACAATGAGCAGTTCTTC	CASSLRDRGYNEQFF
TRBV25-1	-	TRBJ2-7	-	13	TGTGCCAGCAGTGAATTGGCCGCCTACGAGCAGTACTTC	CASSELAAYEQYF
TRBV7-6	-	TRBJ2-7	-	14	TGTGCCAGCAGCTCGAAAAGAGGGCCCTACGAGCAGTACTTC	CASSSKRGPYEQYF
TRBV6-5	-	TRBJ1-1	-	13	TGTGCCGCACAGGGACGGGTGAACACTGAAGCTTTCTTT	CAAQGRVNTEAFF
TRBV11-2	-	TRBJ2-7	-	16	TGTGCCAGCAGCTTAGTAGGAGGGACAGACTCCTACGAGCAGTACTTC	CASSLVGGTDSYEQYF
TRBV28	TRBD1	TRBJ2-7	-	17	TGTGCCAGCAGCTCCGCCGTGAACCGGGACAGAAGCTACGAGCAGTACTTC	CASSSAVNRDRSYEQYF
TRBV27	TRBD1	TRBJ2-5	-	14	TGTGCCAGCAGTTTTACGGACAGGAAAGAGACCCAGTACTTC	CASSFTDRKETQYF
TRBV7-6	-	TRBJ1-1	few	13	TGTGCCAGCAGCTTAGGCAGGAACACTGAAGCTTTCTTT	CASSLGRNTEAFF
TRBV9	-	TRBJ2-7	-	13	TGTGCCAGCAGCGTTAGCGATTCCTACGAGCAGTACTTC	CASSVSDSYEQYF
TRBV28	-	TRBJ1-1	-	13	TGTGCCAGCAGGACGACTGGAAGCGCTGAAGCTTTCTTT	CASRTTGSAEAFF
TRBV2	TRBD1	TRBJ2-6	few	15	TGTGCCAGCAATGGACAGGGGTATGGGGCCAACGTCCTGACTTTC	CASNGQGYGANVLTF
TRBV9	TRBD2	TRBJ2-3	-	15	TGTGCCAGCAGCCCTCTAGCGGGGGACACAGATACGCAGTATTTT	CASSPLAGDTDTQYF
TRBV5-1	-	TRBJ1-1	-	15	TGCGCCAGCAGCTTGAGAGTTCTGCGGACATCCATGGCTTTCTTT	CASSLRVLRTSMAFF
TRBV4-2	-	TRBJ2-7	-	12	TGTGCCAGCAGCCCAGGATTCTACGAGCAGTACTTC	CASSPGFYEQYF
TRBV7-2	TRBD1	TRBJ1-5	-	15	TGTGCCAGCAGTCGAATCGGGACAGGCAATCAGCCCCAGCATTTT	CASSRIGTGNQPQHF
TRBV30	-	TRBJ1-2	once	14	TGTGCCTGGAGTGTCACAGGGCTTTATTATGGCTACACCTTC	CAWSVTGLYYGYTF
TRBV15	-	TRBJ1-6	-	13	TGTGCCACCAGCATACTCAGGGAATCACCCCTCCACTTT	CATSILRESPLHF
TRBV7-3	-	TRBJ1-2	once	14	TGTGCCAGCAGCTTGGACCGGGACTCCAACGGCTACACCTTC	CASSLDRDSNGYTF
TRBV30	-	TRBJ1-1	-	13	TGTGCCTGGAGTCTGGTAGAGAACACTGAAGCTTTCTTT	CAWSLVENTEAFF